What follows are 13 T cell receptor beta chains derived from one specimen sequenced in a study of blood T cell repertoires in COVID-19. The method was immunoSEQ multiplex PCR; TCRdb's version includes in-frame clones alone and lacks a portion of them. Counted here are about 260,000 clones, roughly 90% occurring once; the ten biggest clones make up about 0.7%. Sequenced: peripheral blood. These receptors all stem from a human donor in a cohort sampled during active COVID-19.

V gene TRBV2 combines with J gene TRBJ2-1, with 9 bases identical to TRBD1. The CDR3 consists of 19 residues. V lost 7 bases and J lost 6; bases outside the gene matches: 22. The V gene's germline CDR1 is SNHLY and CDR2 FYNNEI. In DNA, the CDR3 is TGTGCCAGCACGCTCCATTGGGGACAGGGTCAAATAACAAGCAATGAGCAGTTCTTC. Protein sequence: CASTLHWGQGQITSNEQFF.

V is TRBV6-2 or TRBV6-3 and J is TRBJ1-2, with D perhaps matching TRBD1 (5 bases). The CDR3 consists of 13 residues. Trimming took 4 bases from V and 5 from J, leaving 11 bases between them. The germline gives CDR1 MNHEY, CDR2 SVGEGT. DNA of the CDR3: TGTGCCAGCAGTTTCCAGGGTTTTTATGGCTACACCTTC. Amino acid sequence: CASSFQGFYGYTF.

This sequence joins TRBV7-9 and TRBJ1-2; possibly TRBD1 for D (5 bases). The CDR3 is 13 amino acids. V was clipped by 7 bases and J by 8 bases, with 17 bases between them. Germline-derived CDR1 and CDR2 are SEHNR and FQNEAQ (reference sequence). CDR3 nucleotide sequence: TGTGCCAGCACGGTTCAGGGTTCGTTCGGCTACACCTTC. Translating gives CASTVQGSFGYTF.

This chain links TRBV6-6 with TRBJ1-5; TRBD1 is a possible D gene (5 bases). The CDR3 has 15 amino acids. With 4 bases removed from V and 5 bases from J, the gap between germline ends came to 15 bases. Looked up from germline, CDR1 is MNHNY and CDR2 is SVGAGI (reference sequence). The CDR3 DNA is TGTGCCAGCAGTTCCCGGGCCCAGGGCCATCAGCCCCAGCATTTT. Amino acid sequence: CASSSRAQGHQPQHF.

The chain employs TRBV29-1 and TRBJ1-1; the match to TRBD1 covers 7 bases. The germline CDR1 and CDR2 sequences are SQVTM and ANQGSEA. This CDR3 region has 12 residues. The CDR3 reads CSGYRGSTEAFF. The CDR3 DNA reads as TGCAGTGGTTACAGGGGATCCACTGAAGCTTTCTTT.

V gene TRBV27 combines with J gene TRBJ1-2; maybe TRBD1 (6 bases). CDR3 length equals 15 residues. Per the germline V gene, CDR1 is MNHEY and CDR2 is SMNVEV (reference sequence). Trimming stripped 2 bases from V and 1 base from J, with 11 bases between. CDR3 region: CASSLHRDLNYGYTF. For the CDR3, the DNA is TGTGCCAGCAGTTTACACAGGGACCTTAACTATGGCTACACCTTC.

V usage is TRBV4-3 and J usage is TRBJ1-2, with D perhaps matching TRBD1 (5 bases). This CDR3 region has 15 residues. Germline V lookup: CDR1 LGHNA, CDR2 YSLEER. V was cut by 3 bases and J by 5 bases, with 16 bases left in between. As DNA, the CDR3 is TGCGCCAGCAGCCAGGTTAACCTACAGGATTATGGCTACACCTTC. Translated: CASSQVNLQDYGYTF.

The V gene is TRBV28, the J gene TRBJ2-7; TRBD2 aligns across 11 bases. CDR1 and CDR2 from the germline V gene are MDHEN and SYDVKM. The CDR3 is made up of 17 amino acids. With V trimmed by 3 bases and J by 5 bases, 12 bases remained unmatched. Here the CDR3 DNA reads TGTGCCAGCAGTTTGGTCGTTCTAGCGGGAGGTCGGGACGAGCAGTACTTC. This sequence encodes CASSLVVLAGGRDEQYF.

The chain joins TRBV4-2 to TRBJ2-3, with 7 bases that match TRBD2. Germline CDR1 and CDR2: LGHNA and YNFKEQ. This CDR3 spans 17 amino acids. Germline trimming cut 3 bases from V and 1 base from J; bases unmatched to any gene: 10. CDR3 sequence reads: CASSHRSPTSGTDTQYF. As DNA, the CDR3 is TGTGCCAGCAGCCACCGGAGCCCAACTAGCGGCACAGATACGCAGTATTTT.

This clone was observed once. The rearrangement uses TRBV7-2 and TRBJ1-2, with 10 bases that match TRBD1. V was clipped by 1 base and J by 4 bases; unmatched bases: 3. This CDR3 comprises 15 residues. In germline, CDR1 is SGHTA, CDR2 FQGNSA. The CDR3 DNA reads as TGTGCCAGCAGCTTAGGGACAGGGGGTGCCTATGGCTACACCTTC. Translation: CASSLGTGGAYGYTF.

The J gene is TRBJ2-7, the V gene TRBV9; 8 positions match TRBD1. CDR1 and CDR2 from the germline V gene are SGDLS and YYNGEE. The CDR3 has 15 residues. The junction had 3 bases not matched to a gene; V was cut back by 0 bases and J by 1 base. In DNA form, the CDR3 reads TGTGCCAGCAGCGTAGGACAGGGGAATTCCTACGAGCAGTACTTC. Translating gives CASSVGQGNSYEQYF.

The chain recombines TRBV28 with TRBJ2-7, with 10 bases lining up with TRBD2. V trimming: 6 bases; J trimming: 3 bases; junction bases outside the gene matches: 11. The CDR3 runs to 16 residues. Germline values: CDR1 MDHEN, CDR2 SYDVKM. The CDR3 nucleotides read TGTGCCAGCAGCCGATTACTAGCGGGATCCTACTACGAGCAGTACTTC. Amino acid sequence: CASSRLLAGSYYEQYF.

Concerning this clone: A read error may account for a junction end that differs from germline. This chain joins TRBV7-3 and TRBJ2-2; 7 positions agree with TRBD1. This CDR3 contains 13 residues. Germline CDR1 is SGHTA and CDR2 is FQGTGA. DNA for the CDR3: TGTGCCAGCAGCATAACAGGGGCCGGGGAGCTGTTTTTT. It codes for CASSITGAGELFF.